The 18 T cell receptor beta chains in this list originate from one sample, sequenced in a study of cytomegalovirus exposure and HLA in healthy donors. 60 Vbeta and 13 Jbeta primers were used in PCR. Method: immunoSEQ multiplex PCR; TCRdb's copy keeps in-frame clones and lacks some. The data contain about 120,000 clones, roughly 69% of them singletons. The sequenced material came from PBMCs. These receptors were taken from a human donor in good health.

The chain combines TRBV19 with TRBJ1-4; maybe TRBD1 (5 bases). CDR1 is LNHDA and CDR2 is SQIVND in the germline V gene (reference sequence). Trimming took off 6 bases at V and 5 bases at J, with 13 bases between the two ends. CDR3 length: 14 residues. The CDR3 here is CASSTRRGNEKLFF. The CDR3 DNA reads as TGTGCCAGTAGCACCCGGAGGGGCAATGAAAAACTGTTTTTT. Drawing the rest from reference TRBV19 and TRBJ1-4, the complete variable domain is DGGITQSPKYLFRKEGQNVTLSCEQNLNHDAMYWYRQDPGQGLRLIYYSQIVNDFQKGDIAEGYSVSREKKESFPLTVTSAQKNPTAFYLCASSTRRGNEKLFFGSGTQLSVL.

This chain uses TRBV4-1 with TRBJ1-1; D is perhaps TRBD1 (6 bases). This CDR3 is built from 12 residues. The V gene lost 0 bases and the J gene lost 11 bases, with 10 bases spanning the gap. Germline lookup yields CDR1 MGHRA and CDR2 YSYEKL. The CDR3 sequence: CASSQEQGWAFF. CDR3 sequence (DNA): TGCGCCAGCAGCCAAGAGCAGGGGTGGGCTTTCTTT.

This chain uses TRBV7-2 with TRBJ2-5; D is perhaps TRBD1 (5 bases). V dropped 5 bases and J dropped 1 base, with 20 bases sitting between them. Germline CDR1 SGHTA, CDR2 FQGNSA. This CDR3 is built from 17 residues. The CDR3 DNA reads as TGTGCCAGCAGCACCGCCCCTCTCGACAGTCCCCAAGAGACCCAGTACTTC. As protein: CASSTAPLDSPQETQYF.

The chain joins TRBV28 to TRBJ2-6; no firm D call. CDR1 is MDHEN, CDR2 SYDVKM, per germline. Trimming shortened V by 6 bases and J by 4 bases, and 13 bases separated the two germline ends. The CDR3 is 15 amino acids. CDR3 region: CASRFSSPGANVLTF. The CDR3 nucleotides are TGTGCCAGCAGATTCAGTTCCCCCGGGGCCAACGTCCTGACTTTC.

J is TRBJ1-1 and V is TRBV10-3; D ambiguous. CDR1 ENHRY and CDR2 SYGVKD come from the germline V gene. CDR3 length: 15 amino acids. V lost 0 bases to trimming and J lost 1 base, with 9 bases between them. CDR3 coding DNA: TGTGCCATCAGTGAGTCATGGCACCGGAACACTGAAGCTTTCTTT. It encodes CAISESWHRNTEAFF.

CDR3 amino acids: CASSLGGRYEQYF. CDR3 sequence (DNA): TGTGCCAGCAGCTTAGGAGGCCGGTACGAGCAGTACTTC. The rearrangement uses TRBV7-2 and TRBJ2-7; no reliable D call. V was pared by 1 base and J by 4 bases, with 8 bases between. The V gene's germline CDR1 is SGHTA and CDR2 FQGNSA. The CDR3 totals 13 residues.

This sequence joins TRBV5-4 and TRBJ2-5, with TRBD2 matching 13 bases. The ends lost 7 bases at V and 2 bases at J; junction bases unmatched: 2. From germline, CDR1 is SGHNT and CDR2 YYREEE (reference sequence). The CDR3 is made up of 14 amino acids. DNA of the CDR3: TGTGCCAGCGGACTAGCGGGAGTTCAAGAGACCCAGTACTTC. Protein product: CASGLAGVQETQYF.

V gene TRBV19 combines with J gene TRBJ2-5; TRBD1 agrees at 7 bases. V was pared by 5 bases and J by 2 bases, with 8 bases of the junction left unmatched. CDR3 size: 15 residues. Looked up from germline, CDR1 is LNHDA and CDR2 is SQIVND (reference sequence). CDR3 protein: CASSLHRGQQETQYF. The DNA for the CDR3 is TGTGCCAGTAGTTTACACAGGGGACAGCAAGAGACCCAGTACTTC.

This chain connects TRBV14 to TRBJ2-2; TRBD2 agrees at 7 bases. The CDR3 loop spans 20 amino acids. The V and J ends lost 0 bases and 4 bases, in that order; junction bases with no gene match: 17. From germline, CDR1 is SGHDN and CDR2 FVKESK. The CDR3 bases are TGTGCCAGCAGCCAAGATCTTCGGGCCGGCGGGAGAGGAGGCACCGGGGAGCTGTTTTTT. Amino acids: CASSQDLRAGGRGGTGELFF.

V and J are TRBV7-8 and TRBJ2-7, with 7 bases aligning to TRBD1. V shed 5 bases, J shed 1 base, and the junction held 2 bases outside the gene matches. The CDR3 is made up of 13 amino acids. CDR1 is SGHVS and CDR2 is FQNEAQ in the germline V gene. CDR3 sequence (DNA): TGTGCCAGCAGCAAGACAGGGTCCTACGAGCAGTACTTC. As protein: CASSKTGSYEQYF.

This chain connects TRBV6-6 to TRBJ1-1; no clear D. CDR3 length: 15 residues. The V and J ends lost 0 bases and 7 bases respectively, with 15 bases between them. CDR1 and CDR2 (germline): MNHNY, SVGAGI (reference sequence). The CDR3 coding sequence is TGTGCCAGCAGTTACTCGAACTTACGGGAAGGTGAAGCTTTCTTT. It specifies CASSYSNLREGEAFF.

V gene TRBV6-6 combines with J gene TRBJ1-2; 9 bases are shared with TRBD1. V shed 6 bases and J 8 bases; nucleotides not matched to a gene: 7. The length of the CDR3 is 13 residues. Germline V gives CDR1 MNHNY, CDR2 SVGAGI (reference sequence). CDR3 protein: CASSRDRAGGYTF. In nucleotides, the CDR3 is TGTGCCAGCAGCCGGGACAGGGCAGGCGGCTACACCTTC.

CDR3 sequence reads: CATSPLSSSEQYF. CDR3 nucleotide sequence: TGTGCCACATCCCCGTTGAGTAGCTCCGAGCAGTACTTC. This chain joins TRBV6-6 and TRBJ2-7, with D unresolved. The V gene lost 10 bases and the J gene lost 6 bases, with 19 bases spanning the gap. Germline V gene sequence: CDR1 MNHNY, CDR2 SVGAGI (reference sequence). The CDR3 has 13 amino acids.

V usage is TRBV11-2 and J usage is TRBJ2-2, with 12 positions matching TRBD1. The germline CDR1 and CDR2 sequences are SGHAT and FQNNGV. The CDR3 is 17 amino acids. V shed 3 bases and J 5 bases; nucleotides not matched to a gene: 7. The CDR3 reads CASSFGDRGRKTGELFF. In nucleotides, the CDR3 is TGTGCCAGCAGCTTCGGGGACAGGGGGCGGAAAACCGGGGAGCTGTTTTTT. Supplemented by reference TRBV11-2 and TRBJ2-2, the full variable domain reads EAGVAQSPRYKIIEKRQSVAFWCNPISGHATLYWYQQILGQGPKLLIQFQNNGVVDDSQLPKDRFSAERLKGVDSTLKIQPAKLEDSAVYLCASSFGDRGRKTGELFFGEGSRLTVL.

The V and J genes are TRBV15 and TRBJ1-4, with TRBD1 matching over 8 bases. Trimming took 0 bases from V and 8 from J; bases not matched to a gene: 11. Germline CDR1 LNHNV, CDR2 YYDKDF (reference sequence). This CDR3 spans 17 amino acids. CDR3 nucleotides: TGTGCCACCAGCAGAGATGGCAGGGGGCCTGAGGAAGAAAAACTGTTTTTT. Translated, it gives CATSRDGRGPEEEKLFF.

CDR3 in amino acids: CASSADRGGQPQHF. The CDR3 DNA follows: TGTGCCAGCAGTGCGGACAGGGGAGGCCAGCCCCAGCATTTT. The V call is TRBV6-6, the J call TRBJ1-5; TRBD1 matches 9 bases. Germline V gene data show CDR1 as MNHNY and CDR2 as SVGAGI (reference sequence). Trimming removed 5 bases from V and 7 bases from J; junction bases left unmatched: 6. The CDR3 extends over 14 amino acids.

The chain links TRBV15 to TRBJ1-5; a possible D gene is TRBD1 (5 bases). The V end lost 3 bases, the J end lost 6 bases, and 15 bases lay between the germline ends. The CDR3 loop spans 15 amino acids. Germline CDR1 LNHNV, CDR2 YYDKDF (reference sequence). DNA of the CDR3: TGTGCCACCAGCAGGGGTGGGAGGGGCCTTCAGCCCCAGCATTTT. This gives the protein CATSRGGRGLQPQHF.

V is TRBV9 and J is TRBJ2-7; unclear D gene. The CDR3 runs 14 residues. CDR1 is SGDLS and CDR2 is YYNGEE in the germline V gene. Trimming took off 4 bases at V and 1 base at J, with 12 bases between the two ends. DNA of the CDR3: TGTGCCAGCAGCCCCCGACCAGGATCCTACGAGCAGTACTTC. Its translation is CASSPRPGSYEQYF. Full variable domain (outside the CDR3, taken from reference TRBV9 and TRBJ2-7): DSGVTQTPKHLITATGQRVTLRCSPRSGDLSVYWYQQSLDQGLQFLIQYYNGEERAKGNILERFSAQQFPDLHSELNLSSLELGDSALYFCASSPRPGSYEQYFGPGTRLTVT.